A few counts support the clone carrying this T cell receptor beta chain. With a J-beta primer mix and a sample-barcoded 5' primer, a second PCR ran about 6 to 11 cycles. Each cDNA was tagged by a template-switch adaptor containing 12 random nucleotides. Every sample produced at least 2.5 million CDR3-containing paired-end reads. TCRdb itself ran the 5' RACE reads through MiXCR, one entry per CDR3 protein. The sample holds some 800,000 distinct CDR3 sequences, about 25% seen once. The entry originates in a study of blood T cells in healthy people across ages. V lost 7 bases, J lost 7 bases, and 14 bases lay in between. Germline V gene sequence: CDR1 SNHLY, CDR2 FYNNEI. The CDR3 runs 12 residues. These sequences were also reported in another study, on T cells of mothers and their children. That study adds: Random nucleotides (2-4) and sample barcodes were added by the M1S primer used in the second PCR. Similar thymic selection effects on TCR recombination output appear in pairs, both related and unrelated.

This sequence joins TRBV2 and TRBJ2-7; D is perhaps TRBD1 (5 bases). The TCR was taken from a boy aged 5-17 years in good health. Material: blood. CDR3: CASTGDSLEQYF. As DNA, the CDR3 is TGTGCCAGCACCGGAGACAGCCTGGAGCAGTACTTC.